Sequencing of this T cell receptor beta chain was carried out in a study of T-cell reconstitution after alpha-beta-depleted transplantation in children. Findings and limits, study-wide: There were some patients whose high TCRbeta diversity at day 60 came from surviving recipient T cells and thymic progenitors. A year post-transplant, T-cell counts and diversity derived mostly from newly produced T cells.

Unique molecular identifiers featured in how the TCRbeta library was prepared. Using its own MiXCR run on the PCR reads, TCRdb lists one record per CDR3 protein. The table includes 700,000 or so distinct CDR3 sequences, around 13% detected once. Germline V CDR1 and CDR2: ENHRY, SYGVKD. V was cut by 2 bases and J by 6 bases, with 15 bases left in between. This CDR3 region has 15 residues. For this clonotype: Its specificity is not known.

This material consisted of PBMCs, taken before TCRalphabeta/CD19-depleted stem cell transplant. This TCR came from a girl under 10 years old with congenital amegakaryocytic thrombocytopenia, due to receive a stem cell transplant. The chain links TRBV10-3 to TRBJ2-3; D not certain. This chain's CDR3 is CAISEGVGPGDTQYF. DNA for the CDR3: TGTGCCATCAGTGAGGGTGTAGGTCCCGGGGATACGCAGTATTTT.